This TCR beta chain emerged from a study of cytomegalovirus exposure and HLA in healthy donors. The germline CDR1 and CDR2 sequences are LGHNA and YSLEER. V was trimmed by 0 bases and J by 3 bases, leaving 13 bases between them. This CDR3 is 16 amino acids long. As regards this clone: Antigen unknown.

Both 60 Vbeta primers and 13 Jbeta primers went into the PCR. As handled by the study authors: Roughly 11 million shared chains were among about 80 million unique TCR beta chains counted in a later analysis. TCRdb's table, derived via immunoSEQ multiplex PCR, lists solely in-frame clones and lacks some. V and J calls plus clone size are reproduced from that table; the DNA served to infer D and trimming. The data hold 95,000 to 150,000 clones, with over 60% observed a single time. Regarding the study as a whole: Later analysis found that TCR beta chains associated with HLA were more clonally expanded than other, equally common chains. The study dropped some indistinguishable V segments, TRBV6-2 and TRBV6-3 among them. A few chains linked to CMV were shown in vitro to be specific for CMV antigens.

V and J are TRBV4-3 and TRBJ2-3; TRBD1 might be the D (6 bases). The source material was PBMCs. The TCR comes from a woman in her thirties or forties in good health and CMV-seropositive. Here the CDR3 reads CASSQEAQGGTDTQYF. The CDR3 bases are TGCGCCAGCAGCCAAGAAGCACAGGGTGGAACAGATACGCAGTATTTT.